This T cell receptor beta chain came from a study of blood T cell repertoires in COVID-19. The CDR3 runs to 14 residues. The ends were cut back, 0 bases at V and 1 base at J, with 5 bases in the middle. Germline V CDR1 and CDR2: SGHRS, YFSETQ. The repertoire was sequenced with immunoSEQ multiplex PCR; TCRdb's copy has only in-frame clones and lacks some. Of hundreds of thousands of clones in the sample, 85% to 90% were seen once. Sequencing input: PBMCs or T cells enriched from blood (not recorded which). The sequence was obtained from a man aged 30-40 years who had recovered from COVID-19. This rearrangement joins TRBV5-1 to TRBJ2-1; D gene uncertain. The CDR3, as DNA: TGCGCCAGCAGCTTGGCCGTATCCTACAATGAGCAGTTCTTC. Translated: CASSLAVSYNEQFF.